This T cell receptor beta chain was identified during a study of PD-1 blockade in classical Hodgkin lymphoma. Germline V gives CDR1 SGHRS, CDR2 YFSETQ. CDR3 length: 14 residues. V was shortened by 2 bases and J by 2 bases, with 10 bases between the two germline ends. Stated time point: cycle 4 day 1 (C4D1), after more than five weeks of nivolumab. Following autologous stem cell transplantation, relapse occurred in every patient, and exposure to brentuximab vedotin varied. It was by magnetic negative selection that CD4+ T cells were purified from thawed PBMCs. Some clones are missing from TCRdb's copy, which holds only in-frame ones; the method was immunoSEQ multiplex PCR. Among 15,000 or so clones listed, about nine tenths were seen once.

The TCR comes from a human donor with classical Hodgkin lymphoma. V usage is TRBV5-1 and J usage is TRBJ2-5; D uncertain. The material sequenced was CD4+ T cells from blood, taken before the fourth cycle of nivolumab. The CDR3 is CASSFRVSQETQYF. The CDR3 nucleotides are TGCGCCAGCAGCTTCAGAGTGAGTCAAGAGACCCAGTACTTC.